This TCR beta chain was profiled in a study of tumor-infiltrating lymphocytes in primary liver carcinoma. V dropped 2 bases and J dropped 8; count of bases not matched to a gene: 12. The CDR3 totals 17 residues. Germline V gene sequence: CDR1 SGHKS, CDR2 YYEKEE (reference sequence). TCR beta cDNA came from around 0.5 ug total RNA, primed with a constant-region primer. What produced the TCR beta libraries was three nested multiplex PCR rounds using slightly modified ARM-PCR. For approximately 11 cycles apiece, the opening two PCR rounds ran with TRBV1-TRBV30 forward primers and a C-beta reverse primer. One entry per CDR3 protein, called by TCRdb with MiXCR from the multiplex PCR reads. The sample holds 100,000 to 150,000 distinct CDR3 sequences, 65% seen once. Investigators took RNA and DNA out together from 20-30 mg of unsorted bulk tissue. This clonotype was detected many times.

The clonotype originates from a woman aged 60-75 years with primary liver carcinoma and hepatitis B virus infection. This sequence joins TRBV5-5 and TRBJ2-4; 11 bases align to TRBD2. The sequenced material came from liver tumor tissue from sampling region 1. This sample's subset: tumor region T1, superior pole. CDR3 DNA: TGTGCCAGCAGCTTAGCCGGGACTAGCGGCCTTGAGGACATTCAGTACTTC. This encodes CASSLAGTSGLEDIQYF.